The sample holds many counts of the clone carrying this T cell receptor (beta chain). Antigen unknown. The data stem from a study of T cells in localized non-small cell lung cancer. CDR3 size: 13 residues. J was trimmed by 8 bases and V by 0 bases; bases with no gene match: 3. Looked up from germline, CDR1 is MNHNS and CDR2 is SASEGT. Study-wide results and caveats: Clonality peaked in uninvolved adjacent lung rather than tumor.

Sequencing was performed with immunoSEQ multiplex PCR; in TCRdb, only in-frame clones are kept and a portion is missing. In the table there are under 5,000 clones, about 34% of which are singletons. The gene calls are TRBV6-1 and TRBJ1-2; 7 nucleotides line up with TRBD1. The starting material was lung tumor tissue, obtained before any cancer treatment. The clonotype was recovered from a woman aged 35-75 years with stage II squamous cell lung carcinoma. The CDR3 reads CASSEAHRGGYTF. The CDR3 nucleotides are TGTGCCAGCAGTGAAGCCCACAGGGGAGGCTACACCTTC.